These 15 T cell receptor beta chains were sequenced from one sample in a study of CD8 T cells in Susac syndrome. The RNA input was about 0.5 to 1 ug, and it was reverse transcribed with random hexamers. TCRdb analysed the immunoSEQ multiplex PCR reads with MiXCR anew, one entry per CDR3 protein. This table holds some 300,000 distinct CDR3 sequences, almost 85% found once. The sequenced sample was CD8+ T cells from PBMCs. These receptors originate from a human donor with multiple sclerosis.

This chain joins TRBV7-9 and TRBJ1-4; no firm D call. CDR3 length equals 14 residues. In germline, CDR1 is SEHNR, CDR2 FQNEAQ (reference sequence). V dropped 4 bases and J dropped 5 bases, with 11 bases sitting between them. CDR3 in DNA: TGTGCCAGCAGCTCCGATTGGCGAAATGAAAAACTGTTTTTT. Protein product: CASSSDWRNEKLFF.

The V call is TRBV7-8, the J call TRBJ2-7, with 8 bases fitting TRBD2. V was pared by 1 base and J by 4 bases, with 9 bases of the junction left unmatched. The CDR3 contains 16 residues. Germline V gene sequence: CDR1 SGHVS, CDR2 FQNEAQ. The DNA for the CDR3 is TGTGCCAGCAGCTTAGTCGGTAGCGGGATCTATTACGAGCAGTACTTC. Its translation is CASSLVGSGIYYEQYF.

The chain couples TRBV27 to TRBJ2-1; D might be TRBD2 (5 bases). This CDR3 is built from 14 residues. Germline V lookup: CDR1 MNHEY, CDR2 SMNVEV (reference sequence). Deletions cut 5 bases from V and 7 bases from J, with 15 bases between. The DNA of the CDR3 is TGTGCCAGCAGTGCCAATGTAAGAGGGAATGAGCAGTTCTTC. Protein: CASSANVRGNEQFF.

The chain couples TRBV11-2 to TRBJ1-1, with D unresolved. The CDR3 runs to 18 residues. CDR1 SGHAT and CDR2 FQNNGV come from the germline V gene. Trimming removed 2 bases at V and 0 bases at J, with 19 bases between. The CDR3 here is CASSLLSVRELLNTEAFF. The CDR3 DNA reads as TGTGCCAGCAGCTTATTGTCTGTACGCGAACTTCTGAACACTGAAGCTTTCTTT.

The chain carries TRBV2 and TRBJ1-1; D is uncertain. Between the trimmed V and J ends, which lost 7 bases and 8 bases, there was a span of 11 bases. Germline V gene data show CDR1 as SNHLY and CDR2 as FYNNEI. The CDR3 totals 11 residues. The CDR3, as DNA: TGTGCCAGCAAAAATCGAACCGAAGCTTTCTTT. As protein: CASKNRTEAFF.

This sequence joins TRBV12-3 or TRBV12-4 and TRBJ2-1; the match to TRBD1 covers 10 bases. This CDR3 has 18 residues. With V trimmed by 3 bases and J by 7 bases, 15 bases remained unmatched. CDR3 sequence: CASSFLPTGRDRGNEQFF. In DNA, the CDR3 is TGTGCCAGCAGTTTTCTGCCCACAGGACGGGACAGGGGAAATGAGCAGTTCTTC.

The chain recombines TRBV19 with TRBJ1-5, with 8 positions matching TRBD1. Germline CDR1 reads LNHDA; CDR2 reads SQIVND (reference sequence). The CDR3 loop spans 14 amino acids. Trimming at V came to 2 bases and at J to 8 bases, leaving 5 bases not matched to a gene. The CDR3 DNA follows: TGTGCCAGTAGTATATGGACAGGGCCAAAGCCCCAGCATTTT. Amino acids: CASSIWTGPKPQHF.

The rearrangement joins TRBV7-9 to TRBJ1-2; 8 bases are a match to TRBD1. V dropped 5 bases and J dropped 0; count of bases not matched to a gene: 11. This CDR3 comprises 17 residues. Germline CDR1 is SEHNR and CDR2 is FQNEAQ (reference sequence). For the CDR3, the DNA is TGTGCCAGCAGCCAGGACAGGGCGACCAGAGCTAACTATGGCTACACCTTC. Translating gives CASSQDRATRANYGYTF.

V usage is TRBV18 and J usage is TRBJ1-1; 8 bases align to TRBD1. The ends lost 3 bases at V and 1 base at J; junction bases unmatched: 1. Germline CDR1 reads KGHSH; CDR2 reads LQKENI. This CDR3 has 14 residues. Written as DNA, the CDR3 is TGTGCCAGCTCACCCGACAGGGGGAACACTGAAGCTTTCTTT. It codes for CASSPDRGNTEAFF.

The chain joins TRBV9 to TRBJ1-2; D is ambiguous. The germline gives CDR1 SGDLS, CDR2 YYNGEE. This CDR3 is 13 amino acids long. V gave up 3 bases and J gave up 4 bases, with 10 bases separating them. In DNA, the CDR3 is TGTGCCAGCAGCGGTTCGGAGGCCTATGGCTACACCTTC. Encoded protein: CASSGSEAYGYTF.

This chain links TRBV6-2 or TRBV6-3 with TRBJ2-1, with 8 bases lining up with TRBD2. V dropped 8 bases and J dropped 6; count of bases not matched to a gene: 6. The CDR3 has 13 amino acids. Germline CDR1 MNHEY, CDR2 SVGEGT. The CDR3 sequence: CASRTSLGNEQFF. The CDR3 DNA sequence: TGTGCCAGCCGGACTAGCCTCGGCAATGAGCAGTTCTTC.

The chain links TRBV19 to TRBJ2-5; TRBD1 matches 12 bases. Trimming at V came to 3 bases and at J to 4 bases, leaving 6 bases not matched to a gene. The CDR3 is 16 residues long. Germline V gives CDR1 LNHDA, CDR2 SQIVND (reference sequence). Here the CDR3 reads CASSMLGQGARETQYF. As DNA, the CDR3 is TGTGCCAGTAGTATGCTGGGACAGGGGGCGAGAGAGACCCAGTACTTC. The entire variable domain, with the rest obtained from reference TRBV19 and TRBJ2-5, is as follows: DGGITQSPKYLFRKEGQNVTLSCEQNLNHDAMYWYRQDPGQGLRLIYYSQIVNDFQKGDIAEGYSVSREKKESFPLTVTSAQKNPTAFYLCASSMLGQGARETQYFGPGTRLLVL.

The rearrangement joins TRBV6-2 or TRBV6-3 to TRBJ2-1, with D uncertain. This CDR3 is 13 amino acids long. Germline values: CDR1 MNHEY, CDR2 SVGEGT. Between the trimmed V and J ends, which lost 2 bases and 10 bases, there was a span of 12 bases. The CDR3: CASSYPAAAEQFF. CDR3 DNA sequence: TGTGCCAGCAGTTACCCGGCCGCCGCAGAGCAGTTCTTC.

The chain combines TRBV28 with TRBJ2-5, with TRBD2 matching over 11 bases. In germline, CDR1 is MDHEN, CDR2 SYDVKM. V trimming: 4 bases; J trimming: 3 bases; junction bases outside the gene matches: 1. The CDR3 is 14 residues long. The CDR3 region is CASSWGLAEETQYF. The CDR3 DNA sequence: TGTGCCAGCAGTTGGGGACTAGCGGAAGAGACCCAGTACTTC.

The chain recombines TRBV11-2 with TRBJ2-1; 7 bases fit TRBD2. Germline V lookup: CDR1 SGHAT, CDR2 FQNNGV. This CDR3 has 15 amino acids. J lost 6 bases, V lost 8 bases, and 13 bases had no gene match. CDR3 in DNA: TGTGCCAGCCTGGGGCTAGCGGAAAATGTCAATGAGCAGTTCTTC. As protein: CASLGLAENVNEQFF.